Reported below is one T cell receptor (beta chain). What it binds is not known. The CDR3 covers 19 residues. Deletions cut 0 bases from V and 0 bases from J, with 20 bases between. The germline V gene encodes CDR1 SGHTA and CDR2 FQGNSA. cDNA reverse transcribed from extracted RNA served as the sequencing template. TCRdb's copy holds only in-frame clones and misses some; the assay was immunoSEQ multiplex PCR. Of tens of thousands of clones detected, less than 65% appear once; the ten largest clones hold over 15%. The sample comes from a study of CD8+ T cells in alopecia areata. Study-wide results and limits: Scalp samples also yield sequences of resident alphabeta T cells from normal skin. Researchers report lesional scalp, most notably alopecia totalis/universalis, outstripped normal scalp in clonality.

The receptor was derived from a human donor with alopecia areata. Sequencing was done on a sample of NKG2D-high CD8+ T cells sorted from blood. The rearrangement joins TRBV7-2 to TRBJ2-5; D perhaps matches TRBD2 (5 bases). CDR3 region: CASSLAVAILEWDQETQYF. CDR3 DNA sequence: TGTGCCAGCAGCTTAGCGGTAGCTATACTAGAATGGGACCAAGAGACCCAGTACTTC.